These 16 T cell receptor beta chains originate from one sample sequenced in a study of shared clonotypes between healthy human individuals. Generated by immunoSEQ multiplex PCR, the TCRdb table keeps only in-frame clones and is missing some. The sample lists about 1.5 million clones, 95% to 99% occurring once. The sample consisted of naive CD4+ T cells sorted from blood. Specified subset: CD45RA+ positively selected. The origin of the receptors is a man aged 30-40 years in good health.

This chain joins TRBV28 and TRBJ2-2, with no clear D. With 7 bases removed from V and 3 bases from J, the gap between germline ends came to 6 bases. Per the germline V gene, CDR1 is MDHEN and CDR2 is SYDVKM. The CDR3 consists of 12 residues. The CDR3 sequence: CASTPYTGELFF. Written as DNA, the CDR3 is TGTGCCAGCACCCCTTACACCGGGGAGCTGTTTTTT.

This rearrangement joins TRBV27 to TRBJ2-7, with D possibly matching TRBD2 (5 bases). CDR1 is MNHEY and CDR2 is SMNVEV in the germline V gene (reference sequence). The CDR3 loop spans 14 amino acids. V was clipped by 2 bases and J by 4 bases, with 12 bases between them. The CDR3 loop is CASSLRGNMYEQYF. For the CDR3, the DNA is TGTGCCAGCAGTTTACGAGGGAACATGTACGAGCAGTACTTC.

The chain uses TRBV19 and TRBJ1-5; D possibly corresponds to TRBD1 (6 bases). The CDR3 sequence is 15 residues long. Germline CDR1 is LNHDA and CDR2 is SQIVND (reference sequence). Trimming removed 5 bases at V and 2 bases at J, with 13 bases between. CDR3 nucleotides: TGTGCCAGTAGTGTCGACAGGAAACGCAATCAGCCCCAGCATTTT. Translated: CASSVDRKRNQPQHF.

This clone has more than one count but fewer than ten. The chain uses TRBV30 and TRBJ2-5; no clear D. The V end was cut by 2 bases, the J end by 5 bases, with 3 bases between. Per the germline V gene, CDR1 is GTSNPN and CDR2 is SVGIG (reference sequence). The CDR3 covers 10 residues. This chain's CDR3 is CAWSKETQYF. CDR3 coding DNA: TGTGCCTGGAGTAAGGAGACCCAGTACTTC.

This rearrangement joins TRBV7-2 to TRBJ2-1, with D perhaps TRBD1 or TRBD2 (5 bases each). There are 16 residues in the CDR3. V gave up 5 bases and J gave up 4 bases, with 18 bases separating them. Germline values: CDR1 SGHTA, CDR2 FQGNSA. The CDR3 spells CASSPTRGGTYNEQFF. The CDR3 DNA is TGTGCCAGCAGCCCAACTCGGGGCGGAACGTACAATGAGCAGTTCTTC.

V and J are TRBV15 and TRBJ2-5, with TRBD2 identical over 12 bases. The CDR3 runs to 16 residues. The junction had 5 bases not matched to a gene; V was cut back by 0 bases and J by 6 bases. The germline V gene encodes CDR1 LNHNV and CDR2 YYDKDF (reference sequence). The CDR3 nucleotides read TGTGCCACCAGCAGAGATCTAGCGGGAGGGGCAAAGACCCAGTACTTC. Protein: CATSRDLAGGAKTQYF.

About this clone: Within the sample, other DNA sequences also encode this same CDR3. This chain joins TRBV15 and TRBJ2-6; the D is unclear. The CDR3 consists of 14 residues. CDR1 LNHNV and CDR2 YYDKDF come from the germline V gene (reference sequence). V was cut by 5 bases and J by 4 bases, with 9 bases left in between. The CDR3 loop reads CATSDRAGANVLTF. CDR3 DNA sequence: TGTGCCACCAGCGACCGGGCCGGGGCCAACGTCCTGACTTTC.

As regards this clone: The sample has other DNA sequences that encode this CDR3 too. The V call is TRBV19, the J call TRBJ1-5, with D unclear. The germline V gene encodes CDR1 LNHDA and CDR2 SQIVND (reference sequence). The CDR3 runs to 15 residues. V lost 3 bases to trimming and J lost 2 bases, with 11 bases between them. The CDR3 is CASSIGQVGNQPQHF. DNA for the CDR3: TGTGCCAGTAGTATTGGTCAGGTGGGCAATCAGCCCCAGCATTTT.

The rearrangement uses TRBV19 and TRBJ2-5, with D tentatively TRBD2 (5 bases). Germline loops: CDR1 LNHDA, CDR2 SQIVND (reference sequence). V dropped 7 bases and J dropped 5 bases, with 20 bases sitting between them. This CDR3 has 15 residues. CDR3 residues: CASTPSGGVTETQYF. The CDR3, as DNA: TGTGCCAGTACCCCCTCCGGAGGAGTTACGGAGACCCAGTACTTC. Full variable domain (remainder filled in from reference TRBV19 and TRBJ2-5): DGGITQSPKYLFRKEGQNVTLSCEQNLNHDAMYWYRQDPGQGLRLIYYSQIVNDFQKGDIAEGYSVSREKKESFPLTVTSAQKNPTAFYLCASTPSGGVTETQYFGPGTRLLVL.

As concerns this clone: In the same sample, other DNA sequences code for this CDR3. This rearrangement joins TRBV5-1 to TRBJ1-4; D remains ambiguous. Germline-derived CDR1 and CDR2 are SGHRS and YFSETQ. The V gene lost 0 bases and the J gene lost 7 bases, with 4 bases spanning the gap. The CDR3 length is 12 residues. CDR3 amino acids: CASSLDGEKLFF. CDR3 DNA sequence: TGCGCCAGCAGCTTGGACGGTGAAAAACTGTTTTTT.

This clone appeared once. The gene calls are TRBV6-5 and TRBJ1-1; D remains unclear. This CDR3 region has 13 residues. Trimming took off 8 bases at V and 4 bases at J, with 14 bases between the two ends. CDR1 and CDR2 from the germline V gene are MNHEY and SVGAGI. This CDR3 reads CASYSSLVTEAFF. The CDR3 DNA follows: TGTGCCAGCTATAGCAGTCTGGTCACTGAAGCTTTCTTT.

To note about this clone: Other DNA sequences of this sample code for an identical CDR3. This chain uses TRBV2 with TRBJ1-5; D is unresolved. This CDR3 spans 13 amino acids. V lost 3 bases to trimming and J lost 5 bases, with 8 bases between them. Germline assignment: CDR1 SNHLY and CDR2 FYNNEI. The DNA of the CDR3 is TGTGCCAGCAGTGACGAAGGCTATCAGCCCCAGCATTTT. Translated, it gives CASSDEGYQPQHF.

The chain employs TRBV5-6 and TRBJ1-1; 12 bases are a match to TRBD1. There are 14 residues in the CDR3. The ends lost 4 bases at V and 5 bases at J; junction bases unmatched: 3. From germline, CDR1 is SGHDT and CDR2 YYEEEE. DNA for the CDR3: TGTGCCAGCAGCCGGGACAGGGGGCTGACTGAAGCTTTCTTT. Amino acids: CASSRDRGLTEAFF.

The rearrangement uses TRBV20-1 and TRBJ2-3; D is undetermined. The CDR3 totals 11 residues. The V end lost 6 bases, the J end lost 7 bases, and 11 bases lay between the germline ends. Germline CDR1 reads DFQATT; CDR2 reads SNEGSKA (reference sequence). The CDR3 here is CSANYENTQYF. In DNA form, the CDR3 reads TGCAGTGCCAACTATGAAAATACGCAGTATTTT.

This chain's CDR3 is CASSQDQPGTAGALQPQHF. In DNA, the CDR3 is TGCGCCAGCAGCCAAGACCAGCCCGGGACAGCCGGCGCCCTTCAGCCCCAGCATTTT. The rearrangement links TRBV4-1 to TRBJ1-5, with 7 nucleotides matching TRBD1. The junction had 17 bases not matched to a gene; V was cut back by 0 bases and J by 6 bases. CDR1 is MGHRA and CDR2 is YSYEKL in the germline V gene. The CDR3 is 19 residues long.

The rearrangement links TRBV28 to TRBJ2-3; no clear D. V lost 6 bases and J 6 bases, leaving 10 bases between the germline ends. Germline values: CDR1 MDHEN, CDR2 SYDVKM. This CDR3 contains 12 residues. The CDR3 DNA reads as TGTGCCAGCAGGCTTACCGAGGATACGCAGTATTTT. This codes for CASRLTEDTQYF.